The 14 T cell receptor beta chains given below trace back to one sample, sequenced in a study of beta chain features in type 1 diabetes. cDNA synthesis used the whole RNA isolate, giving expressed TCRB sequences. Some clones are missing from TCRdb's copy, which holds only in-frame ones; the method was immunoSEQ multiplex PCR. This sample has 250,000 to 350,000 clones, with 14% found just once. Sequencing was done on a sample of central memory CD4+ T cells from blood. These receptors came from a young man in good health.

This clone was seen repeatedly, ten times or more. The chain combines TRBV7-2 with TRBJ2-3, with 8 bases aligning to TRBD1. The CDR3 has 14 amino acids. CDR1 is SGHTA, CDR2 FQGNSA, per germline. V shed 5 bases, J shed 7 bases, and the junction held 8 bases outside the gene matches. CDR3 bases: TGTGCCAGCAGCCCCGGGGACAGGCGGTATACGCAGTATTTT. This gives the protein CASSPGDRRYTQYF.

This clone was observed a few times. The chain employs TRBV19 and TRBJ2-5; 10 positions match TRBD2. The J segment lost 5 bases and the V segment lost 8 bases, leaving 5 bases of the junction unmatched. This CDR3 contains 13 residues. Per germline, CDR1 LNHDA and CDR2 SQIVND (reference sequence). The CDR3 DNA reads as TGTGCCAGTGGAATAGCGGGGGGCGAGACCCAGTACTTC. Residues: CASGIAGGETQYF.

V and J are TRBV7-2 and TRBJ2-5; 9 bases line up with TRBD2. V was pared by 3 bases and J by 2 bases, with 7 bases of the junction left unmatched. Per germline, CDR1 SGHTA and CDR2 FQGNSA. The length of the CDR3 is 16 residues. The DNA for the CDR3 is TGTGCCAGCAGCTTCCGCGTAGCGGGGGCACAAGAGACCCAGTACTTC. It codes for CASSFRVAGAQETQYF.

This CDR3 is CASSQDSFTSGASYKNIQYF. In DNA form, the CDR3 reads TGCGCCAGCAGCCAAGATAGTTTTACTTCAGGGGCGAGTTACAAAAACATTCAGTACTTC. The chain joins TRBV4-3 to TRBJ2-4, with D perhaps matching TRBD1 (6 bases). CDR3 length: 20 amino acids. Germline V gene sequence: CDR1 LGHNA, CDR2 YSLEER. The V and J ends lost 0 bases and 3 bases respectively, with 24 bases between them.

The V call is TRBV9, the J call TRBJ1-3; D possibly corresponds to TRBD1 (6 bases). The CDR3 length is 15 residues. Per germline, CDR1 SGDLS and CDR2 YYNGEE. Trimming left V 3 bases short and J 1 base short, with 11 bases between. CDR3 nucleotide sequence: TGTGCCAGCAGCGCGGGAGGGGGTTCTGGAAACACCATATATTTT. It translates to CASSAGGGSGNTIYF.

This clone was seen a handful of times. The V gene is TRBV5-4, the J gene TRBJ1-4; 11 nucleotides agree with TRBD1. This CDR3 is 15 amino acids long. CDR1 is SGHNT, CDR2 YYREEE, per germline (reference sequence). With V trimmed by 4 bases and J by 6 bases, 5 bases remained unmatched. The DNA for the CDR3 is TGTGCCAGCAGCACCGGACAGGGGGCGGATGAAAAACTGTTTTTT. Translation gives CASSTGQGADEKLFF.

The V call is TRBV19, the J call TRBJ2-3; 8 bases agree with TRBD1. The V gene end was trimmed by 4 bases and the J gene end by 2 bases; junction bases not matched to a gene: 8. Per the germline V gene, CDR1 is LNHDA and CDR2 is SQIVND (reference sequence). The CDR3 spans 16 residues. This CDR3 is CASSTNRDRYTDTQYF. The CDR3 nucleotides are TGTGCCAGTAGTACCAACCGGGACAGGTACACAGATACGCAGTATTTT.

This chain links TRBV6-5 with TRBJ1-1; 9 bases match TRBD1. Germline CDR1 reads MNHEY; CDR2 reads SVGAGI. The V and J ends lost 2 bases and 8 bases, in that order; junction bases with no gene match: 3. The CDR3 totals 13 residues. The CDR3 coding sequence is TGTGCCAGCAGTTACGGGACAGGGAGAGAAGCTTTCTTT. Translated, it gives CASSYGTGREAFF.

This clone showed up many times. This specimen includes other DNA sequences encoding the same CDR3. The chain uses TRBV5-4 and TRBJ2-1; D is uncertain. V was trimmed by 0 bases and J by 4 bases, leaving 5 bases between them. Germline CDR1 is SGHNT and CDR2 is YYREEE (reference sequence). The CDR3 totals 13 residues. CDR3 sequence reads: CASSLEAYNEQFF. The CDR3 DNA sequence: TGTGCCAGCAGCTTGGAAGCGTACAATGAGCAGTTCTTC.

The J gene is TRBJ1-2, the V gene TRBV5-4; D possibly corresponds to TRBD1 (6 bases). This CDR3 contains 13 residues. Germline CDR1 reads SGHNT; CDR2 reads YYREEE (reference sequence). The V end lost 5 bases, the J end lost 8 bases, and 16 bases lay between the germline ends. This CDR3 is CASRVGGQRGYTF. The CDR3 region has the DNA TGTGCCAGCAGGGTTGGAGGACAGCGGGGCTACACCTTC. Full variable domain (rest looked up from reference TRBV5-4 and TRBJ1-2): ETGVTQSPTHLIKTRGQQVTLRCSSQSGHNTVSWYQQALGQGPQFIFQYYREEENGRGNFPPRFSGLQFPNYSSELNVNALELDDSALYLCASRVGGQRGYTFGSGTRLTVV.

The chain employs TRBV6-1 and TRBJ1-3, with 9 bases lining up with TRBD1. Germline V gene sequence: CDR1 MNHNS, CDR2 SASEGT. The CDR3 extends over 13 amino acids. Trimming removed 6 bases from V and 7 bases from J; junction bases left unmatched: 4. The CDR3 nucleotides are TGTGCCAGCAGATACAGGGGGCTTAACACCATATATTTT. Translated: CASRYRGLNTIYF.

This sequence joins TRBV6-1 and TRBJ2-5, with TRBD2 identical over 9 bases. The junction had 7 bases not matched to a gene; V was cut back by 0 bases and J by 5 bases. Germline V CDR1 and CDR2: MNHNS, SASEGT. The CDR3 is made up of 16 amino acids. For the CDR3, the DNA is TGTGCCAGCAGTGAAGCGGGCGGGGGGGCCTTGGAGACCCAGTACTTC. Translated, it gives CASSEAGGGALETQYF.

The chain recombines TRBV10-2 with TRBJ2-7, with D tentatively TRBD2 (6 bases). Per germline, CDR1 WSHSY and CDR2 SAAADI. The CDR3 sequence is 15 residues long. Trimming pared 4 bases from V and 2 bases from J, leaving 15 bases between. This CDR3 reads CASSGDLAAAYEQYF. CDR3 in DNA: TGCGCCAGCAGTGGGGACTTAGCCGCCGCCTACGAGCAGTACTTC.

This clone occurred a few times. The chain has TRBV13 and TRBJ2-5, with 8 positions matching TRBD2. V was clipped by 10 bases and J by 3 bases; unmatched bases: 16. This CDR3 is 16 amino acids long. Germline-derived CDR1 and CDR2 are PRHDT and FYEKMQ (reference sequence). This CDR3 reads CATHRVGGAFEETQYF. CDR3 sequence (DNA): TGTGCCACCCATAGGGTCGGGGGGGCCTTCGAAGAGACCCAGTACTTC.